One and the same sample provided the 31 T cell receptor beta chains below, sequenced in a study of blood T cell repertoires in COVID-19. Some clones are missing from TCRdb's copy, which holds only in-frame ones; the method was immunoSEQ multiplex PCR. The sample includes approximately 200,000 clones, around 91% of them seen just once. The specimen was PBMCs or T cells enriched from blood (not recorded which). The receptors originated from a woman younger than 30 in a cohort exposed to, infected with or recovered from COVID-19 (not recorded which).

This clone appeared a few times. The chain combines TRBV2 with TRBJ1-5, with a tentative D call TRBD1 (6 bases). V was cut by 5 bases and J by 5 bases, with 10 bases left in between. Per the germline V gene, CDR1 is SNHLY and CDR2 is FYNNEI. CDR3 size: 13 residues. The CDR3 DNA reads TGTGCCAGCAGTCTGACAGGTGATCAGCCCCAGCATTTT. Its translation is CASSLTGDQPQHF.

The rearrangement joins TRBV27 to TRBJ2-3; tentatively, D is TRBD2 (7 bases). This CDR3 spans 19 amino acids. V was shortened by 8 bases and J by 4 bases, with 31 bases between the two germline ends. Germline V gene data show CDR1 as MNHEY and CDR2 as SMNVEV (reference sequence). The CDR3 DNA is TGTGCCAGCCGACGGGTATGTAGCAGGCGGGAGAGGGGGGCAGATACGCAGTATTTT. Residues: CASRRVCSRRERGADTQYF.

The genes are TRBV6-4 and TRBJ1-3; maybe TRBD1 (6 bases). This CDR3 has 13 residues. V lost 6 bases, J lost 3 bases, and 9 bases lay in between. From germline, CDR1 is MRHNA and CDR2 SNTAGT. The CDR3 here is CASSADSGNTIYF. The DNA for the CDR3 is TGTGCCAGCAGCGCGGACAGTGGAAACACCATATATTTT.

A few counts support this clone. The V call is TRBV9, the J call TRBJ2-1, with D maybe TRBD1 (5 bases). V was cut by 1 base and J by 3 bases, with 8 bases left in between. Germline values: CDR1 SGDLS, CDR2 YYNGEE. This CDR3 is 14 amino acids long. The CDR3 nucleotides read TGTGCCAGCAGCGTATGGGGCGTCTACAATGAGCAGTTCTTC. Its protein is CASSVWGVYNEQFF.

The J gene is TRBJ1-2, the V gene TRBV3-1 (or the pseudogene TRBV3-2), with 9 nucleotides matching TRBD1. The V gene end was trimmed by 1 base and the J gene end by 5 bases; junction bases not matched to a gene: 2. Per the germline V gene, CDR1 is LGHDT and CDR2 is YNNKEL (reference sequence). This CDR3 region has 14 residues. In nucleotides, the CDR3 is TGTGCCAGCAGCCAAGGGACAGGGGCTTATGGCTACACCTTC. Translating gives CASSQGTGAYGYTF.

This clone was recorded only once. The chain uses TRBV7-9 and TRBJ2-1, with 11 bases matching TRBD2. The CDR3 runs to 16 residues. Germline lookup yields CDR1 SEHNR and CDR2 FQNEAQ (reference sequence). With 5 bases clipped from V and 5 bases from J, the junction kept 8 bases outside the gene matches. This CDR3 is CASSPISGGADNEQFF. Written as DNA, the CDR3 is TGTGCCAGCAGCCCCATTAGCGGGGGGGCCGACAATGAGCAGTTCTTC.

The chain's CDR3 is CASSPSVGLAGDYYEQYF. The CDR3 nucleotides are TGTGCCAGCAGCCCCTCGGTCGGACTAGCGGGAGACTACTACGAGCAGTACTTC. This sequence joins TRBV11-2 and TRBJ2-7; 13 positions agree with TRBD2. The CDR3 loop spans 18 amino acids. After removal of 5 bases from V and 3 bases from J, the junction contained 13 bases not matched to a gene. The germline gives CDR1 SGHAT, CDR2 FQNNGV.

This sequence joins TRBV29-1 and TRBJ2-1, with TRBD1 as a possible D gene (5 bases). Germline lookup yields CDR1 SQVTM and CDR2 ANQGSEA. CDR3 length: 15 amino acids. Trimming pared 2 bases from V and 0 bases from J, leaving 11 bases between. Written as DNA, the CDR3 is TGCAGCGTTGAACTCGACAGCCACTCCTACAATGAGCAGTTCTTC. This sequence encodes CSVELDSHSYNEQFF.

The V and J genes are TRBV19 and TRBJ1-6; 7 nucleotides agree with TRBD1. Looked up from germline, CDR1 is LNHDA and CDR2 is SQIVND (reference sequence). V lost 7 bases and J lost 5; bases outside the gene matches: 5. The CDR3 sequence is 14 residues long. This chain's CDR3 is CASTLTGNNSPLHF. The CDR3 bases are TGTGCCAGTACCCTGACAGGGAATAATTCACCCCTCCACTTT.

The CDR3 spells CASSILRGYNSPLHF. DNA of the CDR3: TGTGCCAGTAGTATTCTTCGGGGTTATAATTCACCCCTCCACTTT. V is TRBV19 and J is TRBJ1-6; no reliable D call. Germline V gene sequence: CDR1 LNHDA, CDR2 SQIVND (reference sequence). Trimming pared 3 bases from V and 4 bases from J, leaving 10 bases between. This CDR3 region has 15 residues.

This clone was observed a single time. V is TRBV5-1 and J is TRBJ2-4; D gene unclear. The V end was cut by 0 bases, the J end by 3 bases, with 10 bases between. The germline CDR1 and CDR2 sequences are SGHRS and YFSETQ. This CDR3 comprises 15 residues. The CDR3 sequence: CASSLGAVGKNIQYF. The CDR3 bases are TGCGCCAGCAGCTTGGGGGCAGTGGGCAAAAACATTCAGTACTTC.

V gene TRBV24-1 combines with J gene TRBJ2-3; no reliable D call. The V end lost 0 bases, the J end lost 4 bases, and 4 bases lay between the germline ends. The CDR3 is 13 amino acids. The V gene's germline CDR1 is KGHDR and CDR2 SFDVKD. CDR3 protein: CATSDLTADTQYF. For the CDR3, the DNA is TGTGCCACCAGTGATTTGACGGCAGATACGCAGTATTTT.

This chain uses TRBV15 with TRBJ1-1, with 8 bases lining up with TRBD1. Germline V lookup: CDR1 LNHNV, CDR2 YYDKDF (reference sequence). The J segment lost 6 bases and the V segment lost 6 bases, leaving 12 bases of the junction unmatched. This CDR3 spans 15 amino acids. The CDR3 region has the DNA TGTGCCACCAGATCTTCTGACAGGGGTATTCCTGAAGCTTTCTTT. Its translation: CATRSSDRGIPEAFF.

The rearrangement links TRBV4-1 to TRBJ2-3; tentatively, D is TRBD1 (6 bases). The germline CDR1 and CDR2 sequences are MGHRA and YSYEKL. Trimming cost V 1 base and J 3 bases, with 17 bases left between them. CDR3 length: 17 residues. In DNA, the CDR3 is TGCGCCAGCAGCCAAGTCCCGGACAGTTGGAGGACAGATACGCAGTATTTT. Translated: CASSQVPDSWRTDTQYF.

This chain joins TRBV2 and TRBJ1-4, with 7 bases fitting TRBD1. Germline loops: CDR1 SNHLY, CDR2 FYNNEI. The CDR3 length is 16 residues. The V gene end was trimmed by 5 bases and the J gene end by 5 bases; junction bases not matched to a gene: 11. CDR3 protein: CASSKTRDRWNEKLFF. In DNA form, the CDR3 reads TGTGCCAGCAGTAAAACCCGGGACAGATGGAATGAAAAACTGTTTTTT.

The rearrangement links TRBV12-5 to TRBJ2-7; D remains unclear. CDR3 length: 14 amino acids. Germline CDR1 reads LGHNT; CDR2 reads FRNRAP. Trimming took 0 bases from V and 2 from J, leaving 8 bases between them. The CDR3 DNA is TGTGCTAGTGGTTTGGTAACCGGTACCTACGAGCAGTACTTC. Amino acid sequence: CASGLVTGTYEQYF. Looking up the rest from reference TRBV12-5 and TRBJ2-7 gives the full variable domain: DARVTQTPRHKVTEMGQEVTMRCQPILGHNTVFWYRQTMMQGLELLAYFRNRAPLDDSGMPKDRFSAEMPDATLATLKIQPSEPRDSAVYFCASGLVTGTYEQYFGPGTRLTVT.

This sequence joins TRBV3-1 (or the pseudogene TRBV3-2) and TRBJ1-1; 7 bases match TRBD1. This CDR3 has 14 residues. Germline V CDR1 and CDR2: LGHDT, YNNKEL (reference sequence). V trimming: 4 bases; J trimming: 6 bases; junction bases outside the gene matches: 8. CDR3 amino acids: CASSLRGDSAEAFF. The CDR3 DNA follows: TGTGCCAGCAGCCTGAGGGGGGACAGCGCTGAAGCTTTCTTT.

V usage is TRBV6-5 and J usage is TRBJ2-3; a weak D match, TRBD2 (7 bases). Germline CDR1 MNHEY, CDR2 SVGAGI. The CDR3 contains 15 residues. Trimming took off 0 bases at V and 5 bases at J, with 12 bases between the two ends. CDR3 coding DNA: TGTGCCAGCAGTTACTCGGGGGGGCCCGGAGATACGCAGTATTTT. Its protein product is CASSYSGGPGDTQYF.

The chain employs TRBV9 and TRBJ2-3, with TRBD2 matching over 13 bases. The CDR3 sequence is 17 residues long. Germline CDR1 and CDR2: SGDLS and YYNGEE. The junction had 7 bases not matched to a gene; V was cut back by 4 bases and J by 2 bases. For the CDR3, the DNA is TGTGCCAGCAGCCCCGGGGGGACTAGCGGGGACACAGATACGCAGTATTTT. Amino acids: CASSPGGTSGDTDTQYF.

The chain employs TRBV7-2 and TRBJ1-1, with D perhaps TRBD1 (5 bases). V lost 5 bases, J lost 4 bases, and 14 bases lay in between. Germline V gene sequence: CDR1 SGHTA, CDR2 FQGNSA. The CDR3 is 14 amino acids. The CDR3 loop reads CASSALRGGTEAFF. The CDR3 DNA is TGTGCCAGCAGCGCCCTTCGGGGGGGCACTGAAGCTTTCTTT.

The rearrangement links TRBV7-3 to TRBJ1-3, with 7 bases aligning to TRBD1. With V trimmed by 4 bases and J by 4 bases, 1 base remained unmatched. The length of the CDR3 is 13 residues. The V gene's germline CDR1 is SGHTA and CDR2 FQGTGA. The CDR3 region is CASSSGQGNTIYF. The CDR3 DNA is TGTGCCAGCAGCTCGGGACAGGGAAACACCATATATTTT.

The chain carries TRBV2 and TRBJ2-4, with 10 nucleotides matching TRBD2. CDR3 length equals 16 residues. Germline V lookup: CDR1 SNHLY, CDR2 FYNNEI. The V gene end was trimmed by 5 bases and the J gene end by 0 bases; junction bases not matched to a gene: 4. Written as DNA, the CDR3 is TGTGCCAGCAGTCCCGGGACTAGCGTAGCCAAAAACATTCAGTACTTC. This translates into CASSPGTSVAKNIQYF. Full variable domain (rest looked up from reference TRBV2 and TRBJ2-4): EPEVTQTPSHQVTQMGQEVILRCVPISNHLYFYWYRQILGQKVEFLVSFYNNEISEKSEIFDDQFSVERPDGSNFTLKIRSTKLEDSAMYFCASSPGTSVAKNIQYFGAGTRLSVL.

Here the CDR3 reads CASGPPVSEKLFF. CDR3 DNA sequence: TGTGCTAGTGGGCCACCTGTGAGTGAAAAACTGTTTTTT. This chain connects TRBV12-5 to TRBJ1-4, with D hard to call. Between the trimmed V and J ends, which lost 6 bases and 7 bases, there was a span of 12 bases. CDR3 length equals 13 residues. Per germline, CDR1 LGHNT and CDR2 FRNRAP. The full variable domain, its missing parts supplied by reference TRBV12-5 and TRBJ1-4, is DARVTQTPRHKVTEMGQEVTMRCQPILGHNTVFWYRQTMMQGLELLAYFRNRAPLDDSGMPKDRFSAEMPDATLATLKIQPSEPRDSAVYFCASGPPVSEKLFFGSGTQLSVL.

This chain links TRBV21-1 with TRBJ2-1; no check of the table's D call, TRBD2, against the DNA was made. TRBV21-1 is a listed pseudogene. The CDR3 covers 16 residues. CDR3: CASSKVSSGSGNEQFF. The CDR3 coding sequence is TGTGCCAGCAGCAAAGTGTCTAGCGGGAGTGGGAATGAGCAGTTCTTC.

This sequence joins TRBV2 and TRBJ2-2, with D possibly matching TRBD1 (7 bases). Trimming cost V 11 bases and J 7 bases, with 17 bases left between them. CDR3 size: 13 residues. CDR1 SNHLY and CDR2 FYNNEI come from the germline V gene. CDR3 bases: TGTGCCGGACTACAGGGGTATCACGGGGAGCTGTTTTTT. This sequence encodes CAGLQGYHGELFF.

The chain recombines TRBV6-1 with TRBJ1-5, with no clear D. Trimming cost V 3 bases and J 0 bases, with 9 bases left between them. The germline V gene encodes CDR1 MNHNS and CDR2 SASEGT. CDR3 length: 15 residues. The CDR3 region is CASSDPGYSNQPQHF. The DNA of the CDR3 is TGTGCCAGCAGTGACCCAGGTTATAGCAATCAGCCCCAGCATTTT.

The rearrangement links TRBV21-1 to TRBJ2-7; the table's D call, TRBD2, has no DNA check behind it. TRBV21-1 counts as a pseudogene. CDR3 length: 15 amino acids. The CDR3 region is CASSKSTGSAYEQYF. The CDR3, as DNA: TGTGCCAGCAGCAAAAGCACGGGGAGCGCCTACGAGCAGTACTTC.

This sequence joins TRBV6-5 and TRBJ2-7; 7 nucleotides line up with TRBD2. The CDR3 is 15 residues long. The ends lost 5 bases at V and 2 bases at J; junction bases unmatched: 9. Per the germline V gene, CDR1 is MNHEY and CDR2 is SVGAGI. The CDR3 nucleotides are TGTGCCAGCAGTCCCTCGGGGGGAGCTACCTACGAGCAGTACTTC. The encoded protein is CASSPSGGATYEQYF.

The V and J genes are TRBV20-1 and TRBJ1-1; 7 positions agree with TRBD1. Losses at the gene ends were 3 bases for V and 3 bases for J; bases not matched to a gene: 10. Germline V gene data show CDR1 as DFQATT and CDR2 as SNEGSKA (reference sequence). This CDR3 is 15 amino acids long. CDR3 sequence reads: CSASGIGGKDTEAFF. CDR3 in DNA: TGCAGTGCTAGTGGAATAGGGGGCAAGGACACTGAAGCTTTCTTT.

The chain employs TRBV5-4 and TRBJ2-1; the D gene is possibly TRBD2 (6 bases). Germline V gene data show CDR1 as SGHNT and CDR2 as YYREEE (reference sequence). Trimming removed 4 bases from V and 9 bases from J, with 11 bases in between. The CDR3 spans 12 residues. The DNA for the CDR3 is TGTGCCAGCAGCGGGGGACTGAGTGAGCAGTTCTTC. It is translated as CASSGGLSEQFF. The full variable domain, in which reference TRBV5-4 and TRBJ2-1 provide the parts outside the CDR3, is ETGVTQSPTHLIKTRGQQVTLRCSSQSGHNTVSWYQQALGQGPQFIFQYYREEENGRGNFPPRFSGLQFPNYSSELNVNALELDDSALYLCASSGGLSEQFFGPGTRLTVL.

DNA of the CDR3: TGTGCCAGCAGCCTGTTGGGGCAGGGCTTAAGCAATCAGCCCCAGCATTTT. It encodes CASSLLGQGLSNQPQHF. The gene calls are TRBV5-5 and TRBJ1-5; the D gene is possibly TRBD1 (5 bases). The CDR3 sequence is 17 residues long. Germline CDR1 is SGHKS and CDR2 is YYEKEE (reference sequence). V was cut by 4 bases and J by 1 base, with 18 bases left in between.